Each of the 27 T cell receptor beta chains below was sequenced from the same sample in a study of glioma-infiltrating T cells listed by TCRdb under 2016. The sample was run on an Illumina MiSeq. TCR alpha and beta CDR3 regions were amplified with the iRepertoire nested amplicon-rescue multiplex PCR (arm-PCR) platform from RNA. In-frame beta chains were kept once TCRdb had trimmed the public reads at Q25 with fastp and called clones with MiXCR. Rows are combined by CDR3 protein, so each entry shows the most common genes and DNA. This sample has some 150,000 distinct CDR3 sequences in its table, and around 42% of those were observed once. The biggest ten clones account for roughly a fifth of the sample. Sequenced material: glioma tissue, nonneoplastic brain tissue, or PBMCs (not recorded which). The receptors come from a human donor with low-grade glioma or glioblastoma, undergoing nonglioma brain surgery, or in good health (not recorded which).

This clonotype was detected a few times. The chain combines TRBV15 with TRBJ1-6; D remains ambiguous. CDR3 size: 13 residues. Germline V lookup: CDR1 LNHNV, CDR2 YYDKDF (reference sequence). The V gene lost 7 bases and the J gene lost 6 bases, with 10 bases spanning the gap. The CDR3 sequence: CATTRGINSPLHF. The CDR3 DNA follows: TGTGCCACCACTCGAGGGATTAATTCACCCCTCCACTTT.

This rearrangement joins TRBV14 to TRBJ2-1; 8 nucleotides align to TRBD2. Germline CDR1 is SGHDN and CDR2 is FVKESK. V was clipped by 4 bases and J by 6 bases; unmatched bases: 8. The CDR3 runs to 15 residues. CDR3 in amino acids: CASSRLTSGSNEQFF. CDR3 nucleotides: TGTGCCAGCAGCCGTCTTACTAGCGGTTCCAATGAGCAGTTCTTC.

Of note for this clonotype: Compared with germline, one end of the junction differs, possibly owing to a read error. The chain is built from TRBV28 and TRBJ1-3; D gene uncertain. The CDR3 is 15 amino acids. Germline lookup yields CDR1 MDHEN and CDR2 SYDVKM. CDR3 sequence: CARSSSQDYGDTIYF. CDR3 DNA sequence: TGTGCCAGAAGTTCATCTCAGGATTATGGAGACACCATATATTTT.

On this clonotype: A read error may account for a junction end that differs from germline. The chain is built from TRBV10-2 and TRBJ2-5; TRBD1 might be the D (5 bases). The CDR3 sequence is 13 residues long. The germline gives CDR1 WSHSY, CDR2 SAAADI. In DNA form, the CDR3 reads TGTGCCACCAGAGGACACCCCCAAGAGACCCAGTACTTC. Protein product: CATRGHPQETQYF.

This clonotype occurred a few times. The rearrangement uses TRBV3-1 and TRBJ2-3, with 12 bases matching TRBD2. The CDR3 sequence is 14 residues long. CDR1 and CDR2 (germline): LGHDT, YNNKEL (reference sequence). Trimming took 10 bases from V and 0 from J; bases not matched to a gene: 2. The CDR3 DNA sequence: TGTGCCATCGGGACTAGCGGGAGCACAGATACGCAGTATTTT. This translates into CAIGTSGSTDTQYF.

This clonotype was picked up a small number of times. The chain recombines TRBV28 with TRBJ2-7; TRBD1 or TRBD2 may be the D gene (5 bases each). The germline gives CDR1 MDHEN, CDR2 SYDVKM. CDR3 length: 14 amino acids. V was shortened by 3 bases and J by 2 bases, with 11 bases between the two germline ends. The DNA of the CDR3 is TGTGCCAGCAGTTTCAGTGGGGACCCCTACGAGCAGTACTTC. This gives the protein CASSFSGDPYEQYF.

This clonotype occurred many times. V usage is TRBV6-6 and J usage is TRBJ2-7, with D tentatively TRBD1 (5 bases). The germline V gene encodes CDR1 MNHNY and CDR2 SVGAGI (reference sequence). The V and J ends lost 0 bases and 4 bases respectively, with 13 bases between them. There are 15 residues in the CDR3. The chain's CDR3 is CASSYSIRQSYEQYF. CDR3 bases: TGTGCCAGCAGTTACTCAATCCGACAGTCGTACGAGCAGTACTTC.

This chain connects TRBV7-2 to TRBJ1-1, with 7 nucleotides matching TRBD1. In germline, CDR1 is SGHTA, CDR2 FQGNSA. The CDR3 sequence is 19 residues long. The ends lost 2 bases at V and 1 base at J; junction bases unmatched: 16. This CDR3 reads CASSLSSSVRTGTNTEAFF. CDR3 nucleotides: TGTGCCAGCAGCTTATCTTCGTCAGTCCGGACAGGCACGAACACTGAAGCTTTCTTT.

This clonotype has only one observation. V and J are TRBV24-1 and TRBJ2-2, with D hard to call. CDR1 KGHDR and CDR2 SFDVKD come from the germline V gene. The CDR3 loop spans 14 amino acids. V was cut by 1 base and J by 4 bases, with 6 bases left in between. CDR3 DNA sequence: TGTGCCACCAGTGATTTCGAAGTCACCGGGGAGCTGTTTTTT. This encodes CATSDFEVTGELFF.

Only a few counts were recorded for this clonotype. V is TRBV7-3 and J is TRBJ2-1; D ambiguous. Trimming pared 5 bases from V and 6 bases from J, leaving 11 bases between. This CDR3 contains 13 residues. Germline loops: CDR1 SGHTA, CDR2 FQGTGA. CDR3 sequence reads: CASSSNTANEQFF. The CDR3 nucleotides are TGTGCCAGCAGCAGCAACACGGCCAATGAGCAGTTCTTC.

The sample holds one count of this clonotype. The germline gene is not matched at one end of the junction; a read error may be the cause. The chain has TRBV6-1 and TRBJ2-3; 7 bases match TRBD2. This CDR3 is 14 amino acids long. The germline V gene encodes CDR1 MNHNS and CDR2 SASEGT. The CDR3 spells CAISGLGSTDTQYF. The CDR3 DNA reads TGTGCCATCAGTGGACTAGGTTCGACAGATACGCAGTATTTT.

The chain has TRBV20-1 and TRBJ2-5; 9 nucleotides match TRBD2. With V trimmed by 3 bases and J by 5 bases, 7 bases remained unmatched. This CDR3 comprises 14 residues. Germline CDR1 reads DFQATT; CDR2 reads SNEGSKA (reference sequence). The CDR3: CSASLRGGWETQYF. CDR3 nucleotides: TGCAGTGCTAGTCTGCGGGGGGGCTGGGAGACCCAGTACTTC.

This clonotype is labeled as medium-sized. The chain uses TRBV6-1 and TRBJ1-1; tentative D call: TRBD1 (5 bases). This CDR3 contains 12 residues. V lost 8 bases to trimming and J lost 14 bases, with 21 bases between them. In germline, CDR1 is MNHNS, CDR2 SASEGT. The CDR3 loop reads CASYIPGEGFFF. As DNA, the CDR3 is TGTGCCAGCTATATCCCAGGAGAGGGGTTCTTCTTT.

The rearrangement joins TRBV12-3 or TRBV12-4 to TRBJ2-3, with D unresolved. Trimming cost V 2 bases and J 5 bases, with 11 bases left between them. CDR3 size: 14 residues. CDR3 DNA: TGTGCCAGCAGTTTACGTAGTGTTCGAGATACGCAGTATTTT. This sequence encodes CASSLRSVRDTQYF.

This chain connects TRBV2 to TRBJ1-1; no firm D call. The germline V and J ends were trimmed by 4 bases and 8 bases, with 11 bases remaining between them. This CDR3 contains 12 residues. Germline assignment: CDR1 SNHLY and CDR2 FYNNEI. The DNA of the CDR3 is TGTGCCAGCAGTGTATTAGGAACAGAAGCTTTCTTT. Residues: CASSVLGTEAFF.

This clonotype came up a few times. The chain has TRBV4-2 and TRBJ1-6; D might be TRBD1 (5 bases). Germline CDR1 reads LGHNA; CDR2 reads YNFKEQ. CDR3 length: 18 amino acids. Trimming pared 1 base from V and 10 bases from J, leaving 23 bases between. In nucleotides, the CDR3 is TGTGCCAGCAGCCAAGTTTTAGGATTCCGGGACGCGGGATCACCCCTCCACTTT. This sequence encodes CASSQVLGFRDAGSPLHF.

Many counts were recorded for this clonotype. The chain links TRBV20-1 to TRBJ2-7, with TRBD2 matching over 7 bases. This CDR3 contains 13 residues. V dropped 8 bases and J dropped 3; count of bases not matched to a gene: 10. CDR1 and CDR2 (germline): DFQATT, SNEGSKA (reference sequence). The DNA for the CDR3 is TGCAGTCTGACTAGCCAACTAGACTACGAGCAGTACTTC. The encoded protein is CSLTSQLDYEQYF.

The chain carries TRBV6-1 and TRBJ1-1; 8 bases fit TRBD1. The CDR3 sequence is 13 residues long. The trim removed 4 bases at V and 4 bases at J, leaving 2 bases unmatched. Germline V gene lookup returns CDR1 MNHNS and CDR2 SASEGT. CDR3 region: CASSATGGTEAFF. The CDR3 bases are TGTGCCAGCAGTGCAACAGGGGGCACTGAAGCTTTCTTT.

In DNA form, the CDR3 reads TGTGCCAGCAGTGCTACCGACTTAGCCAAAAACATTCAGTACTTC. As protein: CASSATDLAKNIQYF. V is TRBV2 and J is TRBJ2-4; D unresolved. V lost 4 bases and J 0 bases, leaving 10 bases between the germline ends. The CDR3 is 15 residues long. Germline CDR1 SNHLY, CDR2 FYNNEI.

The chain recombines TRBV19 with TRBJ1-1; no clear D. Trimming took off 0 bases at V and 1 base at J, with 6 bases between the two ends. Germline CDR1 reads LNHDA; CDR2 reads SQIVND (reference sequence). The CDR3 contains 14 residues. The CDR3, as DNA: TGTGCCAGTAGTATAGATCTGGAGAACACTGAAGCTTTCTTT. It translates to CASSIDLENTEAFF.

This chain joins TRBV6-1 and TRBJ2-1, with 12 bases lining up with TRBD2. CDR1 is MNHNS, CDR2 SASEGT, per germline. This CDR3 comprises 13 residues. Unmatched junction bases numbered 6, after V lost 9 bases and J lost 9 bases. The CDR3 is CASRTSGIGEQFF. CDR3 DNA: TGTGCCAGTAGGACTAGCGGGATCGGTGAGCAGTTCTTC.

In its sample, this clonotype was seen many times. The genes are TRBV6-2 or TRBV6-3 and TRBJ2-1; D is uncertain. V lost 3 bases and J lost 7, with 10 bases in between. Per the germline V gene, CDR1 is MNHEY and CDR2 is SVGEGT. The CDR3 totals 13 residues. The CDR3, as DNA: TGTGCCAGCAGTTATGGCACCTTAAATGAGCAGTTCTTC. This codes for CASSYGTLNEQFF.

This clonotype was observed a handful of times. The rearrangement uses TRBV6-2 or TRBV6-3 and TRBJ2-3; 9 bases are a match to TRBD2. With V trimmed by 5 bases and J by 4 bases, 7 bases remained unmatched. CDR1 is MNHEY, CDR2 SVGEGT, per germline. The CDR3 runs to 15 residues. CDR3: CASSLAGQRADTQYF. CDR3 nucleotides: TGTGCCAGCAGTCTAGCGGGACAGCGAGCAGATACGCAGTATTTT.

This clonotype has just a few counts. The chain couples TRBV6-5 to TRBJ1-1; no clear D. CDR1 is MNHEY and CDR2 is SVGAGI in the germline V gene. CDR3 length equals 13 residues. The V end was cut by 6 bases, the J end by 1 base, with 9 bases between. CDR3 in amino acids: CASSHSQNTEAFF. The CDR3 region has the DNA TGTGCCAGCAGCCATTCACAGAACACTGAAGCTTTCTTT.

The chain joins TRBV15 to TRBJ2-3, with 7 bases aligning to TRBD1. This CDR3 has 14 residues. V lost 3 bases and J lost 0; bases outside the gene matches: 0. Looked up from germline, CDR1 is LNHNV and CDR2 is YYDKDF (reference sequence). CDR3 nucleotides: TGTGCCACCAGCAGGGGACAGAGCACAGATACGCAGTATTTT. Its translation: CATSRGQSTDTQYF.

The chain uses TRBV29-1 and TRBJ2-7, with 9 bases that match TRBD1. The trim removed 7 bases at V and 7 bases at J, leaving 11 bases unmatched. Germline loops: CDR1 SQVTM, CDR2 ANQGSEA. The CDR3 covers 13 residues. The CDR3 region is CSARQGVAWEQYF. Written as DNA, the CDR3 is TGCAGCGCGCGACAGGGGGTCGCCTGGGAGCAGTACTTC.

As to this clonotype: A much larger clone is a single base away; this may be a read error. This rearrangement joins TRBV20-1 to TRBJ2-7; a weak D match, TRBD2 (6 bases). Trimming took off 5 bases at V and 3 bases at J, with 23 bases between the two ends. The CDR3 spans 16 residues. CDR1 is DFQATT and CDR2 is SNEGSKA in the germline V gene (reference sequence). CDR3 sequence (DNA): TGCAGTGCTCGATACCGTCTAGGAGGGGTCGACTACGAGCAGTACTTC. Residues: CSARYRLGGVDYEQYF.